The 19 T cell receptor beta chains below all came from one sample that was sequenced in a study of cytomegalovirus exposure and HLA in healthy donors. PCR was performed using 60 Vbeta and 13 Jbeta primers. Using immunoSEQ multiplex PCR, the repertoire was profiled, and TCRdb retains in-frame clones only, with some absent. The table lists 150,000 to 200,000 clones, roughly 79% of them singletons, with roughly 2.1% in the top ten. The source material was PBMCs. The receptors were gathered from a woman younger than 45 in good health and CMV-seropositive.

As concerns this clone: The same CDR3 is also encoded by other DNA sequences in this sample. This chain uses TRBV7-9 with TRBJ1-2; maybe TRBD1 (5 bases). CDR3 length: 14 residues. V lost 1 base and J lost 4, with 10 bases in between. Germline V gives CDR1 SEHNR, CDR2 FQNEAQ (reference sequence). CDR3 in DNA: TGTGCCAGCAGCTTAGAAGGGGCCGGCTATGGCTACACCTTC. Its translation: CASSLEGAGYGYTF.

V and J are TRBV6-1 and TRBJ2-3; perhaps TRBD2 as D (6 bases). The CDR3 is made up of 12 amino acids. Trimming pared 1 base from V and 8 bases from J, leaving 7 bases between. Germline V gene lookup returns CDR1 MNHNS and CDR2 SASEGT. This CDR3 reads CASSEVGGTQYF. CDR3 nucleotides: TGTGCCAGCAGTGAAGTGGGGGGTACGCAGTATTTT.

This clone was recorded once. The V and J genes are TRBV18 and TRBJ1-1, with 7 bases aligning to TRBD1. The length of the CDR3 is 17 residues. Germline lookup yields CDR1 KGHSH and CDR2 LQKENI. V gave up 3 bases and J gave up 0 bases; unmatched junction bases: 10. The CDR3 region has the DNA TGTGCCAGCTCACCCCTAAACGGGGGACAGATGAACACTGAAGCTTTCTTT. It yields the protein CASSPLNGGQMNTEAFF. Together with reference TRBV18 and TRBJ1-1, the CDR3 gives the full variable domain: NAGVMQNPRHLVRRRGQEARLRCSPMKGHSHVYWYRQLPEEGLKFMVYLQKENIIDESGMPKERFSAEFPKEGPSILRIQQVVRGDSAAYFCASSPLNGGQMNTEAFFGQGTRLTVV.

A single count supports this clone. J is TRBJ2-1 and V is TRBV9; the match to TRBD1 covers 12 bases. V lost 2 bases and J lost 0; bases outside the gene matches: 12. This CDR3 has 20 amino acids. CDR1 and CDR2 (germline): SGDLS, YYNGEE. CDR3 sequence reads: CASSVSAGQGAFSSYNEQFF. DNA for the CDR3: TGTGCCAGCAGCGTCTCGGCGGGACAGGGGGCCTTTAGCTCCTACAATGAGCAGTTCTTC. Together with reference TRBV9 and TRBJ2-1, the CDR3 gives the full variable domain: DSGVTQTPKHLITATGQRVTLRCSPRSGDLSVYWYQQSLDQGLQFLIQYYNGEERAKGNILERFSAQQFPDLHSELNLSSLELGDSALYFCASSVSAGQGAFSSYNEQFFGPGTRLTVL.

The CDR3 spells CASRPVSGPNYGYTF. CDR3 sequence (DNA): TGTGCCAGCAGACCGGTGTCAGGGCCGAACTATGGCTACACCTTC. The chain links TRBV7-8 to TRBJ1-2, with D possibly TRBD1 on 5 matching bases. Germline CDR1 reads SGHVS; CDR2 reads FQNEAQ. Between the trimmed V and J ends, which lost 6 bases and 2 bases, there was a span of 16 bases. This CDR3 is 15 amino acids long.

This chain connects TRBV7-2 to TRBJ1-5, with D possibly being TRBD1 (5 bases). This CDR3 comprises 14 residues. Germline-derived CDR1 and CDR2 are SGHTA and FQGNSA. V gave up 4 bases and J gave up 11 bases, with 18 bases separating them. CDR3 in amino acids: CASSSQVRGGAQHF. The CDR3 DNA sequence: TGTGCCAGCAGCTCACAGGTCCGCGGAGGGGCCCAGCATTTT.

The chain recombines TRBV11-2 with TRBJ2-5; 9 bases are shared with TRBD1. The germline V gene has CDR1 SGHAT and CDR2 FQNNGV. V was pared by 1 base and J by 4 bases, with 1 base of the junction left unmatched. The CDR3 consists of 14 residues. CDR3 in amino acids: CASSLGQGVETQYF. In nucleotides, the CDR3 is TGTGCCAGCAGCTTAGGACAGGGGGTAGAGACCCAGTACTTC.

This clone occurred a few times. The CDR3 loop reads CAWSQGGSGNTIYF. CDR3 in DNA: TGTGCCTGGAGCCAAGGGGGCTCTGGAAACACCATATATTTT. This chain links TRBV30 with TRBJ1-3, with a weak D call TRBD1 (6 bases). This CDR3 spans 14 amino acids. Per the germline V gene, CDR1 is GTSNPN and CDR2 is SVGIG (reference sequence). V shed 3 bases and J shed 0 bases, with 9 bases lying between them.

The gene calls are TRBV18 and TRBJ1-2; the D gene is possibly TRBD1 (5 bases). Germline V lookup: CDR1 KGHSH, CDR2 LQKENI. CDR3 length: 14 amino acids. V lost 2 bases and J lost 5, with 12 bases in between. The CDR3 loop reads CASSPATEYYGYTF. CDR3 bases: TGTGCCAGCTCACCAGCGACAGAATATTATGGCTACACCTTC.

The chain carries TRBV2 and TRBJ1-1; D not certain. Trimming took off 2 bases at V and 3 bases at J, with 10 bases between the two ends. The germline CDR1 and CDR2 sequences are SNHLY and FYNNEI. The CDR3 length is 14 residues. This chain's CDR3 is CASSEPGRDTEAFF. The CDR3 region has the DNA TGTGCCAGCAGTGAACCGGGGAGGGACACTGAAGCTTTCTTT.

The V call is TRBV27, the J call TRBJ1-5; 7 bases are shared with TRBD1. This CDR3 region has 14 residues. V gave up 6 bases and J gave up 4 bases; unmatched junction bases: 6. CDR1 MNHEY and CDR2 SMNVEV come from the germline V gene (reference sequence). In nucleotides, the CDR3 is TGTGCCAGCAGCCACGGGACAGAGAATCAGCCCCAGCATTTT. This codes for CASSHGTENQPQHF.

The genes are TRBV5-6 and TRBJ1-5; D possibly corresponds to TRBD1 (6 bases). Trimming stripped 1 base from V and 7 bases from J, with 12 bases between. The CDR3 totals 14 residues. The germline CDR1 and CDR2 sequences are SGHDT and YYEEEE. The CDR3 sequence is CASSLWAGGQPQHF. CDR3 nucleotides: TGTGCCAGCAGCTTGTGGGCGGGGGGCCAGCCCCAGCATTTT. The variable domain in full, completed from reference TRBV5-6 and TRBJ1-5, reads DAGVTQSPTHLIKTRGQQVTLRCSPKSGHDTVSWYQQALGQGPQFIFQYYEEEERQRGNFPDRFSGHQFPNYSSELNVNALLLGDSALYLCASSLWAGGQPQHFGDGTRLSIL.

The chain employs TRBV5-1 and TRBJ2-7; 11 bases align to TRBD2. The germline V gene has CDR1 SGHRS and CDR2 YFSETQ. V was clipped by 4 bases and J by 2 bases; unmatched bases: 11. CDR3 size: 17 residues. CDR3: CASSRGTSGHTPYEQYF. The CDR3 coding sequence is TGCGCCAGCAGCAGAGGGACTAGCGGCCACACCCCCTACGAGCAGTACTTC.

This clone appeared a few times. The chain is built from TRBV7-2 and TRBJ1-2; no reliable D call. The V gene lost 5 bases and the J gene lost 4 bases, with 8 bases spanning the gap. The CDR3 covers 12 residues. Germline V gives CDR1 SGHTA, CDR2 FQGNSA. Here the CDR3 DNA reads TGTGCCAGCAGCCCCATTAGCTATGGCTACACCTTC. This translates into CASSPISYGYTF. The whole variable domain, filled in from reference TRBV7-2 and TRBJ1-2, reads GAGVSQSPSNKVTEKGKDVELRCDPISGHTALYWYRQSLGQGLEFLIYFQGNSAPDKSGLPSDRFSAERTGGSVSTLTIQRTQQEDSAVYLCASSPISYGYTFGSGTRLTVV.

The rearrangement joins TRBV5-1 to TRBJ1-5; 7 bases map to TRBD1. This CDR3 contains 16 residues. With V trimmed by 0 bases and J by 5 bases, 8 bases remained unmatched. Germline CDR1 is SGHRS and CDR2 is YFSETQ. The CDR3 region has the DNA TGCGCCAGCAGCTTGGAGGGGGCAGGGTGGGATCAGCCCCAGCATTTT. Translation gives CASSLEGAGWDQPQHF.

The rearrangement uses TRBV6-1 and TRBJ1-2, with TRBD1 as a possible D gene (6 bases). This CDR3 comprises 13 residues. The germline CDR1 and CDR2 sequences are MNHNS and SASEGT. V lost 5 bases, J lost 4 bases, and 11 bases lay in between. The CDR3 sequence is CASSPTGFYGYTF. The CDR3, as DNA: TGTGCCAGCAGTCCGACAGGCTTCTATGGCTACACCTTC.

This clone was observed once. The rearrangement joins TRBV6-1 to TRBJ1-2, with TRBD1 identical over 9 bases. Germline CDR1 reads MNHNS; CDR2 reads SASEGT. V shed 1 base, J shed 7 bases, and the junction held 13 bases outside the gene matches. The CDR3 has 17 residues. The CDR3 DNA is TGTGCCAGCAGTGAAGTATTTGGCACAGGGGGCACCTCTGGCTACACCTTC. It codes for CASSEVFGTGGTSGYTF.

The rearrangement uses TRBV10-3 and TRBJ2-2; D remains ambiguous. The CDR3 spans 15 residues. Germline CDR1 and CDR2: ENHRY and SYGVKD. Trimming took 0 bases from V and 1 from J, leaving 6 bases between them. The CDR3 region is CAISESKLNTGELFF. The CDR3 nucleotides read TGTGCCATCAGTGAGTCGAAACTGAACACCGGGGAGCTGTTTTTT.

The chain uses TRBV7-2 and TRBJ1-2, with a weak D call TRBD1 (6 bases). Germline loops: CDR1 SGHTA, CDR2 FQGNSA. There are 13 residues in the CDR3. V was pared by 4 bases and J by 3 bases, with 9 bases between. The CDR3 nucleotides are TGTGCCAGCAGCTACAGGGATTACTATGGCTACACCTTC. This codes for CASSYRDYYGYTF. Full variable domain (remainder filled in from reference TRBV7-2 and TRBJ1-2): GAGVSQSPSNKVTEKGKDVELRCDPISGHTALYWYRQSLGQGLEFLIYFQGNSAPDKSGLPSDRFSAERTGGSVSTLTIQRTQQEDSAVYLCASSYRDYYGYTFGSGTRLTVV.